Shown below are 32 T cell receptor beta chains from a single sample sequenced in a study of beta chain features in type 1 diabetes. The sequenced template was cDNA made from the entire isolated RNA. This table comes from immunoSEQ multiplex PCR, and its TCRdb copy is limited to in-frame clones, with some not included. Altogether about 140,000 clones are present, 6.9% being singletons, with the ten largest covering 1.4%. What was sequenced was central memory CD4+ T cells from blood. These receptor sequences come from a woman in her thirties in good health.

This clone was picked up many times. The CDR3 spells CASSFGTGERQPQHF. CDR3 in DNA: TGTGCCAGCAGTTTCGGGACAGGGGAGAGGCAGCCCCAGCATTTT. The rearrangement links TRBV28 to TRBJ1-5, with 10 bases aligning to TRBD1. The germline V gene encodes CDR1 MDHEN and CDR2 SYDVKM. V shed 3 bases and J 7 bases; nucleotides not matched to a gene: 6. There are 15 residues in the CDR3.

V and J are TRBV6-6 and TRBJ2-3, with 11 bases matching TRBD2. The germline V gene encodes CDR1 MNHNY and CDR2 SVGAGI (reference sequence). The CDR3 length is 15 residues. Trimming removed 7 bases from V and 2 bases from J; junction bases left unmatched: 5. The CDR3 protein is CASTLTSGNTDTQYF. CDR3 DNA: TGTGCCAGCACTTTGACTAGCGGGAACACAGATACGCAGTATTTT.

CDR3 nucleotides: TGCGCCAGCAGCGTGGGAGAGAATTCCTACGAGCAGTACTTC. This encodes CASSVGENSYEQYF. The rearrangement uses TRBV5-1 and TRBJ2-7; a possible D gene is TRBD2 (5 bases). CDR1 and CDR2 (germline): SGHRS, YFSETQ. CDR3 length equals 14 residues. V was clipped by 4 bases and J by 1 base, with 12 bases between them.

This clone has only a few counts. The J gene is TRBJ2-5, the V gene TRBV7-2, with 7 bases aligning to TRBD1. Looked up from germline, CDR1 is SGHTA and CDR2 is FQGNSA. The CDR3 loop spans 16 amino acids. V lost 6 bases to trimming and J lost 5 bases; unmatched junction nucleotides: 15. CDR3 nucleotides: TGTGCCAGCAGTTCTACTCCCGGGACAGCATGGGAGACCCAGTACTTC. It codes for CASSSTPGTAWETQYF. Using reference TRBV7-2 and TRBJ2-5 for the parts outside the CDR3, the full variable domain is GAGVSQSPSNKVTEKGKDVELRCDPISGHTALYWYRQSLGQGLEFLIYFQGNSAPDKSGLPSDRFSAERTGGSVSTLTIQRTQQEDSAVYLCASSSTPGTAWETQYFGPGTRLLVL.

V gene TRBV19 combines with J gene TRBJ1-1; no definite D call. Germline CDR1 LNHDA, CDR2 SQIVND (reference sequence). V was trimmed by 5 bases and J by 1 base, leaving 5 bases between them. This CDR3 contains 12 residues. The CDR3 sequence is CASSEKNTEAFF. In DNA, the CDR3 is TGTGCCAGTAGTGAGAAGAACACTGAAGCTTTCTTT. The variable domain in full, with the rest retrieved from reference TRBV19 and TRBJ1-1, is DGGITQSPKYLFRKEGQNVTLSCEQNLNHDAMYWYRQDPGQGLRLIYYSQIVNDFQKGDIAEGYSVSREKKESFPLTVTSAQKNPTAFYLCASSEKNTEAFFGQGTRLTVV.

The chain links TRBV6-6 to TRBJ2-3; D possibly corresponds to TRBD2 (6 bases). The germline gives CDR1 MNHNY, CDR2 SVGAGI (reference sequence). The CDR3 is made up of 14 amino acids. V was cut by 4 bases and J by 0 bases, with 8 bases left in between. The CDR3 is CASSSGTSTDTQYF. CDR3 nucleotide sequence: TGTGCCAGCAGTTCCGGGACTAGCACAGATACGCAGTATTTT.

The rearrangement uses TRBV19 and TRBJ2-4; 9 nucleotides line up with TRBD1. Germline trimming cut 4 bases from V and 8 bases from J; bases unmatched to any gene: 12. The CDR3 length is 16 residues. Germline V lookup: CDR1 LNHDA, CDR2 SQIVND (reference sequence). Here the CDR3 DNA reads TGTGCCAGTAGTACCCGACAGGGGGGGCCAAAAGACATTCAGTACTTC. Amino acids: CASSTRQGGPKDIQYF.

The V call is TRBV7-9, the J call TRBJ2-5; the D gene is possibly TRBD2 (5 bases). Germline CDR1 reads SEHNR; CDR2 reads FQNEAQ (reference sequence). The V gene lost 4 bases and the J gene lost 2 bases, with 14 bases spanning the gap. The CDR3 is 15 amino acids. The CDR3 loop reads CASSWELAQQETQYF. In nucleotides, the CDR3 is TGTGCCAGCAGCTGGGAGTTAGCGCAGCAAGAGACCCAGTACTTC.

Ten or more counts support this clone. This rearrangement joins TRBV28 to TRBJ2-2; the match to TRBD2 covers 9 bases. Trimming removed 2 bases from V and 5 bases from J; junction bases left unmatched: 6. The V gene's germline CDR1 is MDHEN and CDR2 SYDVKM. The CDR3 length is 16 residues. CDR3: CASSLALAGRTGELFF. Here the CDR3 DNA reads TGTGCCAGCAGTTTAGCTCTAGCGGGACGGACCGGGGAGCTGTTTTTT.

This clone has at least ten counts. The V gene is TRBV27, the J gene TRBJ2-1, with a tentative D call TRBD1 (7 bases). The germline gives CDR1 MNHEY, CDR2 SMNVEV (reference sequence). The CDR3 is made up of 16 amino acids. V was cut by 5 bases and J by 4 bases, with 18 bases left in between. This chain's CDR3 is CASSGQDRAGYNEQFF. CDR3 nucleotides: TGTGCCAGCAGTGGCCAAGACAGGGCGGGATACAATGAGCAGTTCTTC.

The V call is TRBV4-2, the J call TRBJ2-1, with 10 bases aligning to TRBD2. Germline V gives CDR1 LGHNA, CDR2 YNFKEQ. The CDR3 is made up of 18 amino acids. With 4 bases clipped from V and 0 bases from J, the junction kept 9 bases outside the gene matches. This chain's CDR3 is CASSPGLAELSSYNEQFF. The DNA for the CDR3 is TGTGCCAGCAGCCCAGGACTAGCGGAACTGAGCTCCTACAATGAGCAGTTCTTC.

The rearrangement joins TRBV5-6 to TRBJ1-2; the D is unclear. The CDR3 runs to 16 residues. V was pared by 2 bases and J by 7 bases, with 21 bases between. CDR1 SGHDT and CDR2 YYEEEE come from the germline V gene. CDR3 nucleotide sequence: TGTGCCAGCAGCTTATACGGGGAACGACGGCTCTCTGGCTACACCTTC. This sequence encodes CASSLYGERRLSGYTF.

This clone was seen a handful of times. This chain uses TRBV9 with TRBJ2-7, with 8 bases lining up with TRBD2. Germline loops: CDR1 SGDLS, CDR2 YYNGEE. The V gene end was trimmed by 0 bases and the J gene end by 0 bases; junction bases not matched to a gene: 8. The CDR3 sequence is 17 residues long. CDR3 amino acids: CASSVGSSSGASYEQYF. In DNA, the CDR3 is TGTGCCAGCAGCGTAGGGTCGAGTAGCGGGGCCTCCTACGAGCAGTACTTC.

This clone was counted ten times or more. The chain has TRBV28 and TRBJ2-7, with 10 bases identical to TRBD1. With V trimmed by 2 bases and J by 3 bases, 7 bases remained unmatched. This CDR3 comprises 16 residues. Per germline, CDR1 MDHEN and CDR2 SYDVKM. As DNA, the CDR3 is TGTGCCAGCAGTTTACTGAGGGGACAGGGGCTCTACGAGCAGTACTTC. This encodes CASSLLRGQGLYEQYF.

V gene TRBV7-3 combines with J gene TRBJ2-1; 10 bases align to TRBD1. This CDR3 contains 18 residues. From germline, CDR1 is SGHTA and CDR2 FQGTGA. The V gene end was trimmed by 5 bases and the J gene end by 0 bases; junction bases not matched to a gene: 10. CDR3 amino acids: CASSPTGGQGYSYNEQFF. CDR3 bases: TGTGCCAGCAGCCCGACAGGGGGCCAGGGCTACTCCTACAATGAGCAGTTCTTC.

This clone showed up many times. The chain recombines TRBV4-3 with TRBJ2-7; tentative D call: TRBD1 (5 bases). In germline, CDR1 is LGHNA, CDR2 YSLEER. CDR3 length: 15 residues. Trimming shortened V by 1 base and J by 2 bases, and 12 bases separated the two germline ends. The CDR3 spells CASSQALQGTYEQYF. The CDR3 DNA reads TGCGCCAGCAGCCAAGCTTTGCAGGGAACCTACGAGCAGTACTTC.

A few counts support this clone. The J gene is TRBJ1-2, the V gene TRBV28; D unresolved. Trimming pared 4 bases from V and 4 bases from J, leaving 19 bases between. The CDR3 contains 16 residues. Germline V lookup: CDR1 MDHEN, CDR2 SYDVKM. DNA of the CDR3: TGTGCCAGCAGTTACCGCGTCACCGAGCCCTTCTATGGCTACACCTTC. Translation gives CASSYRVTEPFYGYTF.

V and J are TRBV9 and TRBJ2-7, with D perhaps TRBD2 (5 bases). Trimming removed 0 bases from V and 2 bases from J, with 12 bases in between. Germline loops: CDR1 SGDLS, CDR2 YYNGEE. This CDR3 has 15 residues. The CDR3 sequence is CASSVGPEGTYEQYF. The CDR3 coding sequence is TGTGCCAGCAGCGTAGGGCCCGAGGGAACCTACGAGCAGTACTTC.

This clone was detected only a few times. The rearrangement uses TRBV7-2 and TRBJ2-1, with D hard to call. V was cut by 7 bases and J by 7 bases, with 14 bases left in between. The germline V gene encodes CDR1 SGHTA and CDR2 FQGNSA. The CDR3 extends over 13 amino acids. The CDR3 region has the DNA TGTGCCAGCACCATAATCTACCCGAATGAGCAGTTCTTC. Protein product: CASTIIYPNEQFF.

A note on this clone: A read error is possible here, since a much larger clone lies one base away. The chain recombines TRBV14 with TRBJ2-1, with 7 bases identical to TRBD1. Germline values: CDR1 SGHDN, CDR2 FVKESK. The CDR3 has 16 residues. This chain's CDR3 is CTSSVQGGLRWNEQFF. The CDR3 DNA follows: TGTACCAGCAGCGTCCAAGGGGGCCTCAGGTGGAATGAGCAGTTCTTC.

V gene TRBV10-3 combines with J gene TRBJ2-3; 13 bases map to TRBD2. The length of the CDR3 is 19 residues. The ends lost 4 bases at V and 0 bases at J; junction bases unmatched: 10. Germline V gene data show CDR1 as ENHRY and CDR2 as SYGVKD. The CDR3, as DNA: TGTGCCATCAGTGGCGAGACTAGCGGGAGGAAAGCTAGCACAGATACGCAGTATTTT. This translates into CAISGETSGRKASTDTQYF.

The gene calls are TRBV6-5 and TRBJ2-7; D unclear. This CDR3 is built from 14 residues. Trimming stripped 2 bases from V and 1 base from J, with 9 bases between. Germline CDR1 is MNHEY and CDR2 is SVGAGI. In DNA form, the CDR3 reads TGTGCCAGCAGTTACGGGCCAAATTCCTACGAGCAGTACTTC. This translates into CASSYGPNSYEQYF.

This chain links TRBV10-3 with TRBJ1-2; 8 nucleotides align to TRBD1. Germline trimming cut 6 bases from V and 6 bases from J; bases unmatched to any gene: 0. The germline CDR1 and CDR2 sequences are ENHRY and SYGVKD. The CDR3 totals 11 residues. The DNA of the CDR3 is TGTGCCATCAGGGACAGGGATGGCTACACCTTC. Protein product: CAIRDRDGYTF.

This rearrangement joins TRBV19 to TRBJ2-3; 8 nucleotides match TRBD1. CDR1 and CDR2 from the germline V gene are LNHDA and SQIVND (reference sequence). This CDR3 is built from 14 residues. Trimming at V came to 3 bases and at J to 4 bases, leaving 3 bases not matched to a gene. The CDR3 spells CASSIKQGADTQYF. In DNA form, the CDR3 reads TGTGCCAGTAGTATTAAACAGGGGGCAGATACGCAGTATTTT.

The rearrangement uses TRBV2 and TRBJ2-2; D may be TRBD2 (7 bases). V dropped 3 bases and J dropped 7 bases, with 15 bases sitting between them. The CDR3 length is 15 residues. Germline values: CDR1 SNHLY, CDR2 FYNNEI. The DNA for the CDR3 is TGTGCCAGCAGTGAGAGAGGGGGGGATGGCGGGGAGCTGTTTTTT. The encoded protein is CASSERGGDGGELFF.

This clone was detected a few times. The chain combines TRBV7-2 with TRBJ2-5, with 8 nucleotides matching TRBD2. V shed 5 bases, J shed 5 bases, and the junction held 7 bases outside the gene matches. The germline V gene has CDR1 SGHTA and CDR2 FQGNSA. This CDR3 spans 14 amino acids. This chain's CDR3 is CASSQSGRGETQYF. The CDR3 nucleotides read TGTGCCAGCAGCCAGAGCGGGAGAGGGGAGACCCAGTACTTC.

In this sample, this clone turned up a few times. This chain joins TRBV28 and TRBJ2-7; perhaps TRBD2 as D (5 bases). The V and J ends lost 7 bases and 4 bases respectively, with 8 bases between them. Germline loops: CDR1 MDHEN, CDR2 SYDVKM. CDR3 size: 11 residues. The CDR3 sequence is CASNQRYEQYF. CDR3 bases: TGTGCCAGCAACCAGCGGTACGAGCAGTACTTC.

CDR3 coding DNA: TGTGCCAGCCAAACAGGGGGCGTTAGGAGCGAGCAGTACTTC. Its translation: CASQTGGVRSEQYF. The J gene is TRBJ2-7, the V gene TRBV28; 9 bases align to TRBD1. The germline V gene has CDR1 MDHEN and CDR2 SYDVKM. The length of the CDR3 is 14 residues. J lost 6 bases, V lost 8 bases, and 11 bases had no gene match.

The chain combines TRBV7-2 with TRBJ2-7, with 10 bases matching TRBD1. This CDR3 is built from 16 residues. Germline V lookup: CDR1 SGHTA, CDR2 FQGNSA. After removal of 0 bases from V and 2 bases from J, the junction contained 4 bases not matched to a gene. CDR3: CASSLAGTGEAYEQYF. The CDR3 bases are TGTGCCAGCAGCTTAGCGGGGACAGGGGAAGCCTACGAGCAGTACTTC.

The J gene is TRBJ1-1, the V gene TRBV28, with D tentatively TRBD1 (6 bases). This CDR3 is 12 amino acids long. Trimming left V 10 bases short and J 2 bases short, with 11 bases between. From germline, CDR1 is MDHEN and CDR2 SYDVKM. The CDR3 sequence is CAIDRLNTEAFF. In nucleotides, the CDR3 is TGTGCCATCGACAGGTTAAACACTGAAGCTTTCTTT.

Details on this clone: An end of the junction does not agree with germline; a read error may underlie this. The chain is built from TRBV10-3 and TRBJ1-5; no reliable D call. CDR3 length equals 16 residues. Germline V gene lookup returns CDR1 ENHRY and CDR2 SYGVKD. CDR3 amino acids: CATSESGRSSNQPQHF. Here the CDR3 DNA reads TGTGCCACCAGTGAGTCGGGCAGGTCTTCGAATCAGCCCCAGCATTTT.

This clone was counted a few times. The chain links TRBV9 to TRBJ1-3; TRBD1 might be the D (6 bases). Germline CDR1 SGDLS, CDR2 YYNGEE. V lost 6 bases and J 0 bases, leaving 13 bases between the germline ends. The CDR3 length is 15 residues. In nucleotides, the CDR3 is TGTGCCAGCACCCCGGGACATAACTCTGGAAACACCATATATTTT. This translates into CASTPGHNSGNTIYF.